This TCR beta chain was captured by sequencing in a study of blood T cells in healthy people across ages (dated by TCRdb to between 2014 and 2017). Background on the whole study: In model experiments, roughly one uniquely barcoded TCR beta cDNA molecule per two T cells was captured by template switching. To track age-related changes in TCR beta repertoire diversity, the study relied on deep sequencing normalized with unique cDNA molecular identifiers. Donors were grouped into four age groups: young (average about 15 years), middle-aged (about 38), aged (around 66) and long-lived (approximately 78). To avoid experimental bias, donors of different ages were spread randomly across the sequencing lanes. The study analyzed two additional independent replicas of 1 million unique cDNA reads from the same blood draw for two donors, one aged 18 to 29 and one aged 80 or older.

Including the terminal cysteine and phenylalanine, the CDR3 comprises 18 residues. Solely the CDR3 DNA is kept, with 54 bases framed from the first base. Taken from the germline V gene (reference sequence), the CDR1 and CDR2 loops are SEHNR and FQNEAQ. At the junction V is shortened by 1 base and J by 3 bases; bases outside the gene matches: 10. Systemically healthy Caucasian individuals from Russia, around 39 in total and aged about 6 to 100 years, were included as donors. Approximately 10 milliliters of peripheral blood were collected from each donor into EDTA-treated Vacutainer tubes. Ficoll-Paque density-gradient centrifugation was used to isolate PBMCs, with at least 7 million per sample. Total RNA, at least 6 micrograms per sample, was extracted from PBMCs with Trizol reagent. Naive CD45RAhigh/CD27high T cell percentages were measured by flow cytometry on a PBMC aliquot from every donor. Remarks on this clonotype: Which antigen it targets is not known. No qualities accompany the bases; no much larger clone lies one base away.

The research as a whole found: Because profiling used bulk unsorted PBMCs, naive and antigen-experienced compartments could not be compared conclusively. Because the CMV infection status of the donors was unknown, age-related changes in expanded clonotypes may potentially have been confounded. Estimates of total diversity based on one million sequenced T cells were regarded as lower bounds and as underestimates. The long-lived group showed more naive CD4+ T cells, fewer expanded clones and increased TCR diversity than the aged group, suggesting age selection. There was a strong correlation between observed TCR beta diversity and the percentage of naive T cells measured by flow cytometry. Observed TCR beta diversity per million T cells fell roughly linearly with age, and a significant reduction was already apparent by age around 40.

Receptors were amplified or captured by 5' RACE. A second PCR of roughly 7 to 11 cycles was performed with a sample-barcoded 5' primer and a J-beta primer mix. Each TCR beta cDNA molecule received a unique molecular identifier from a template-switch 5' adaptor carrying 12 random nucleotides. At least 2.5 million CDR3-containing paired-end reads were obtained from each sample. The Mint cDNA synthesis kit, primed by a TRBC-specific oligonucleotide, was used to synthesize first-strand cDNA from all RNA. Following uracil-DNA glycosylase treatment, all cDNA underwent a first 18-cycle PCR with the universal primers M1SS and BC2_uni_R. In the source study's methods: Normalization of each sample was performed by random selection of 1 million high-quality reads, each carrying a distinct molecular identifier. Instead of being binned into consensus sequences, reads that shared molecular identifiers were thrown out. MiTCR, set to a Q25 quality threshold and the strictest error-elimination algorithm, was used for CDR3 identification, clonotype clustering and error correction. A nonparametric unseen species model with Euler transformation was used to estimate a lower bound on total TCR beta diversity. TCRdb's own reprocessing of the public reads used fastp at Q25 and MiXCR and kept productive beta chains. Each entry is one CDR3 protein sequence, shown with its most common DNA and genes. The V and J calls and clone size are TCRdb's, not the authors'. The sample table shows 1.8 million or so distinct CDR3 sequences, and about 39% are seen once. 23% of the sample goes to the ten largest clones.

The sequenced material came from blood. The chain joins TRBV7-9 to TRBJ1-5; TRBD1 lines up with 9 middle nucleotides. This clonotype was sampled from a human donor in good health. DNA sequence: TGTGCCAGCAGCTTAGAGCTTGGGACAGGGTCACACAATCAGCCCCAGCATTTT. This codes for CASSLELGTGSHNQPQHF.